These 22 T cell receptor beta chains came from one sample sequenced in a study of blood T cell repertoires in COVID-19 (TCRdb year 2020). The library was built by means of the immunoSEQ multiplex PCR assay. Not all clones reach the TCRdb copy of this immuneACCESS table, which keeps in-frame sequences only. Checked studies attribute under half of the gap to unresolved V genes and leave the rest unexplained. The sample includes 390,000 or so clones, with just under 90% observed a single time. The ten largest clones add up to roughly 9.4% of the sample. The specimen sequenced was PBMCs or T cells enriched from blood (not recorded which). Receptors originate from a woman aged 45-65 years who had recovered from COVID-19.

This chain links TRBV30 with TRBJ1-5; TRBD1 is a possible D gene (5 bases). The V end was cut by 2 bases, the J end by 3 bases, with 8 bases between. This CDR3 has 13 amino acids. CDR1 and CDR2 from the germline V gene are GTSNPN and SVGIG (reference sequence). This CDR3 reads CAWSSRANQPQHF. In DNA form, the CDR3 reads TGTGCCTGGAGTTCCAGGGCCAATCAGCCCCAGCATTTT.

The gene calls are TRBV12-3 or TRBV12-4 and TRBJ1-2; tentatively, D is TRBD1 (6 bases). This CDR3 comprises 12 residues. Deletions cut 7 bases from V and 13 bases from J, with 19 bases between. CDR3 nucleotide sequence: TGTGCCAGCACGAACCCCGGGGACAATCCCACCTTC. Protein: CASTNPGDNPTF.

The chain employs TRBV12-3 or TRBV12-4 and TRBJ1-2; a weak D match, TRBD1 (5 bases). Between the trimmed V and J ends, which lost 7 bases and 4 bases, there was a span of 13 bases. There are 13 residues in the CDR3. The CDR3 coding sequence is TGTGCCAGCACCCCGACAGCTTTCTATGGCTACACCTTC. Translating it yields CASTPTAFYGYTF.

This clone was observed a few times. J is TRBJ1-2 and V is TRBV10-1; 8 positions match TRBD1. V gave up 7 bases and J gave up 4 bases; unmatched junction bases: 8. Germline values: CDR1 WNHNN, CDR2 SYGVQD (reference sequence). The CDR3 extends over 14 amino acids. In DNA form, the CDR3 reads TGCGCCAGCAAAGGACAGGGCTTTATCTATGGCTACACCTTC. Its translation is CASKGQGFIYGYTF.

The chain couples TRBV19 to TRBJ2-2, with D perhaps matching TRBD1 (5 bases). The CDR3 has 14 amino acids. Trimming cost V 10 bases and J 3 bases, with 15 bases left between them. CDR1 is LNHDA, CDR2 SQIVND, per germline (reference sequence). The CDR3 sequence is CATAQVYDTGELFF. CDR3 DNA: TGTGCCACCGCACAGGTCTACGACACCGGGGAGCTGTTTTTT.

The chain has TRBV25-1 and TRBJ2-7, with 9 bases fitting TRBD1. Germline trimming cut 7 bases from V and 4 bases from J; bases unmatched to any gene: 8. Per the germline V gene, CDR1 is MGHDK and CDR2 is SYGVNS. The CDR3 is 14 residues long. CDR3 nucleotides: TGTGCCAGCACGGGACAGGGAGAAGGTTACGAGCAGTACTTC. Protein sequence: CASTGQGEGYEQYF.

The J gene is TRBJ2-7, the V gene TRBV7-2; TRBD2 agrees at 11 bases. V was pared by 5 bases and J by 2 bases, with 5 bases of the junction left unmatched. This CDR3 contains 15 residues. Germline V CDR1 and CDR2: SGHTA, FQGNSA. In DNA form, the CDR3 reads TGTGCCAGCAGCCCGCTAGCGGGGGGTACCTACGAGCAGTACTTC. This sequence encodes CASSPLAGGTYEQYF.

This clone has just one count. This rearrangement joins TRBV3-1 (or the pseudogene TRBV3-2) to TRBJ2-7, with 7 bases fitting TRBD2. CDR1 LGHDT and CDR2 YNNKEL come from the germline V gene (reference sequence). The CDR3 extends over 15 amino acids. J lost 2 bases, V lost 4 bases, and 8 bases had no gene match. The CDR3 sequence: CASSRGTGGPYEQYF. Written as DNA, the CDR3 is TGTGCCAGCAGCCGAGGGACGGGGGGACCCTACGAGCAGTACTTC.

V is TRBV19 and J is TRBJ2-7, with 7 bases that match TRBD1. Losses at the gene ends were 7 bases for V and 2 bases for J; bases not matched to a gene: 8. The CDR3 extends over 14 amino acids. The germline V gene encodes CDR1 LNHDA and CDR2 SQIVND (reference sequence). The DNA of the CDR3 is TGTGCCAGTAACACAGGGACAGAGCCCTACGAGCAGTACTTC. Protein product: CASNTGTEPYEQYF.

Regarding this clone: The junction departs from the called germline gene at one end, perhaps through a read error. The chain employs TRBV29-1 and TRBJ1-2, with D possibly being TRBD1 (5 bases). The CDR3 sequence is 12 residues long. Germline CDR1 and CDR2: SQVTM and ANQGSEA. The CDR3 is CSVEDSNYGYTF. CDR3 nucleotide sequence: TGCAGCGTGGAAGACAGTAACTATGGCTACACCTTC.

This clone was seen once. The rearrangement links TRBV2 to TRBJ2-2, with 9 bases aligning to TRBD2. The CDR3 runs to 16 residues. Losses at the gene ends were 7 bases for V and 7 bases for J; bases not matched to a gene: 13. Germline V gene data show CDR1 as SNHLY and CDR2 as FYNNEI. The CDR3, as DNA: TGTGCCAGCATCTCTCCCGAAGCGGGGGGCCTCGGGGAGCTGTTTTTT. This sequence encodes CASISPEAGGLGELFF.

This chain uses TRBV6-5 with TRBJ2-1; D is perhaps TRBD2 (5 bases). Germline values: CDR1 MNHEY, CDR2 SVGAGI. The ends were cut back, 6 bases at V and 10 bases at J, with 22 bases in the middle. This CDR3 spans 15 amino acids. The CDR3 DNA sequence: TGTGCCAGCAGGGATCCTGGACCGGGGAGAGGCGAGCAGTTCTTC. Protein product: CASRDPGPGRGEQFF.

The chain is built from TRBV29-1 and TRBJ1-1; 7 nucleotides line up with TRBD1. The CDR3 spans 12 residues. Germline V gives CDR1 SQVTM, CDR2 ANQGSEA. Losses at the gene ends were 6 bases for V and 4 bases for J; bases not matched to a gene: 5. The CDR3: CSVYPGGTEAFF. The DNA for the CDR3 is TGCAGCGTGTACCCAGGGGGCACTGAAGCTTTCTTT.

The V call is TRBV5-8, the J call TRBJ2-5; the D gene is possibly TRBD2 (7 bases). This CDR3 spans 13 amino acids. V lost 9 bases, J lost 7 bases, and 19 bases lay in between. CDR1 is SGHTS and CDR2 is YDEGEE in the germline V gene. The CDR3 protein is CAILIRGAGTQYF. As DNA, the CDR3 is TGTGCCATCCTCATCCGGGGGGCTGGGACCCAGTACTTC. Full variable domain (missing parts from reference TRBV5-8 and TRBJ2-5): EAGVTQSPTHLIKTRGQQATLRCSPISGHTSVYWYQQALGLGLQFLLWYDEGEERNRGNFPPRFSGRQFPNYSSELNVNALELEDSALYLCAILIRGAGTQYFGPGTRLLVL.

V is TRBV13 and J is TRBJ1-2; possible D gene TRBD1, 6 bases. V lost 0 bases to trimming and J lost 2 bases, with 16 bases between them. This CDR3 has 17 amino acids. CDR1 is PRHDT, CDR2 FYEKMQ, per germline (reference sequence). The CDR3 nucleotides are TGTGCCAGCAGCTTAGGCCAAGCTACGGGGGGCAACTATGGCTACACCTTC. Protein: CASSLGQATGGNYGYTF.

This chain joins TRBV5-1 and TRBJ2-2; D might be TRBD1 (5 bases). Trimming left V 3 bases short and J 0 bases short, with 12 bases between. Germline V gene sequence: CDR1 SGHRS, CDR2 YFSETQ. This CDR3 has 16 amino acids. CDR3 sequence (DNA): TGCGCCAGCAGCTCTACAGGAACCGCGAACACCGGGGAGCTGTTTTTT. Its protein is CASSSTGTANTGELFF.

This clone was found a few times. The chain uses TRBV27 and TRBJ2-7; D might be TRBD2 (6 bases). This CDR3 spans 17 amino acids. Trimming left V 2 bases short and J 2 bases short, with 19 bases between. Looked up from germline, CDR1 is MNHEY and CDR2 is SMNVEV (reference sequence). CDR3: CASSLRPRGWETYEQYF. The CDR3, as DNA: TGTGCCAGCAGTTTACGCCCCCGGGGGTGGGAAACCTACGAGCAGTACTTC.

This chain links TRBV7-9 with TRBJ2-2, with no clear D. The germline V and J ends were trimmed by 5 bases and 1 base, with 5 bases remaining between them. The V gene's germline CDR1 is SEHNR and CDR2 FQNEAQ (reference sequence). The CDR3 consists of 13 residues. CDR3 nucleotide sequence: TGTGCCAGCAGCCCAGGGAACACCGGGGAGCTGTTTTTT. Translation: CASSPGNTGELFF. The complete variable domain, with remaining parts taken from reference TRBV7-9 and TRBJ2-2, reads DTGVSQNPRHKITKRGQNVTFRCDPISEHNRLYWYRQTLGQGPEFLTYFQNEAQLEKSRLLSDRFSAERPKGSFSTLEIQRTEQGDSAMYLCASSPGNTGELFFGEGSRLTVL.

V and J are TRBV4-2 and TRBJ2-2, with 10 bases identical to TRBD1. J was trimmed by 6 bases and V by 0 bases; bases with no gene match: 4. The CDR3 runs to 16 residues. CDR1 is LGHNA and CDR2 is YNFKEQ in the germline V gene. The CDR3 DNA is TGTGCCAGCAGCCAAGATTGGGACAGGGGCTCCGGGGAGCTGTTTTTT. Translating gives CASSQDWDRGSGELFF.

The rearrangement links TRBV3-1 (or the pseudogene TRBV3-2) to TRBJ2-1; 8 bases are shared with TRBD2. Germline V gene lookup returns CDR1 LGHDT and CDR2 YNNKEL (reference sequence). This CDR3 region has 17 residues. The J segment lost 5 bases and the V segment lost 2 bases, leaving 11 bases of the junction unmatched. CDR3 sequence reads: CASSQFWIQRGNNEQFF. The CDR3 region has the DNA TGTGCCAGCAGCCAATTTTGGATCCAGCGGGGGAACAATGAGCAGTTCTTC.

This chain joins TRBV5-4 and TRBJ2-5; TRBD2 is a possible D gene (5 bases). Trimming cost V 2 bases and J 5 bases, with 13 bases left between them. The CDR3 length is 14 residues. The germline CDR1 and CDR2 sequences are SGHNT and YYREEE (reference sequence). CDR3 sequence: CASSLLANGETQYF. The CDR3 coding sequence is TGTGCCAGCAGCTTATTAGCGAACGGGGAGACCCAGTACTTC.

The chain carries TRBV4-2 and TRBJ1-4, with D maybe TRBD1 (5 bases). Germline values: CDR1 LGHNA, CDR2 YNFKEQ. The germline V and J ends were trimmed by 0 bases and 7 bases, with 15 bases remaining between them. This CDR3 contains 16 residues. The CDR3 region has the DNA TGTGCCAGCAGCCAAGATACAGCGGGGGTGAGTGAAAAACTGTTTTTT. Translated: CASSQDTAGVSEKLFF.